One and the same sample provided the 27 T cell receptor beta chains below, sequenced in a study of blood T cell repertoires in COVID-19. TCRdb's table, derived via immunoSEQ multiplex PCR, lists solely in-frame clones and lacks some. The table lists about 350,000 clones, 88% of them singletons. Sequencing was performed on PBMCs or T cells enriched from blood (not recorded which). The receptors originated from a woman in her thirties who had been exposed to COVID-19.

The chain uses TRBV28 and TRBJ1-6; no definite D call. Germline V CDR1 and CDR2: MDHEN, SYDVKM. The CDR3 extends over 15 amino acids. V shed 3 bases and J shed 5 bases, with 11 bases lying between them. The CDR3 loop is CASSFLHRDNSPLHF. The CDR3 bases are TGTGCCAGCAGTTTTTTACACAGAGATAATTCACCCCTCCACTTT.

This chain joins TRBV18 and TRBJ2-1; 9 nucleotides agree with TRBD2. Germline-derived CDR1 and CDR2 are KGHSH and LQKENI. Trimming cost V 6 bases and J 4 bases; bases outside gene matches: 19. The CDR3 length is 19 residues. The CDR3 sequence: CASSRGREGQVAHYNEQFF. CDR3 nucleotide sequence: TGTGCCAGCTCCAGAGGGCGGGAGGGCCAGGTGGCACATTACAATGAGCAGTTCTTC.

The rearrangement joins TRBV5-1 to TRBJ2-3; a weak D match, TRBD1 (5 bases). Germline CDR1 is SGHRS and CDR2 is YFSETQ. Trimming took off 4 bases at V and 2 bases at J, with 11 bases between the two ends. The CDR3 covers 14 residues. This chain's CDR3 is CASSPTENTDTQYF. The CDR3 region has the DNA TGCGCCAGCAGCCCGACAGAGAACACAGATACGCAGTATTTT.

V is TRBV3-1 (or the pseudogene TRBV3-2) and J is TRBJ2-7; the match to TRBD1 covers 8 bases. The trim removed 5 bases at V and 2 bases at J, leaving 11 bases unmatched. Germline-derived CDR1 and CDR2 are LGHDT and YNNKEL (reference sequence). This CDR3 has 16 amino acids. The CDR3 loop is CASSETGTGKTYEQYF. CDR3 sequence (DNA): TGTGCCAGCAGCGAAACCGGGACAGGAAAAACCTACGAGCAGTACTTC.

This rearrangement joins TRBV7-8 to TRBJ2-5; 9 bases match TRBD2. Germline V gene data show CDR1 as SGHVS and CDR2 as FQNEAQ. This CDR3 spans 16 amino acids. The junction had 12 bases not matched to a gene; V was cut back by 5 bases and J by 5 bases. DNA for the CDR3: TGTGCCAGCAGCCCCCGAAGAGTAGCGGGAGTTGAGACCCAGTACTTC. It specifies CASSPRRVAGVETQYF.

The chain combines TRBV24-1 with TRBJ2-7; TRBD2 agrees at 9 bases. This CDR3 is 15 amino acids long. The germline V gene encodes CDR1 KGHDR and CDR2 SFDVKD. The ends lost 2 bases at V and 3 bases at J; junction bases unmatched: 4. The CDR3 loop is CATSDWGSGSYEQYF. The CDR3 nucleotides are TGTGCCACCAGTGATTGGGGTAGCGGGAGCTACGAGCAGTACTTC.

The chain links TRBV19 to TRBJ2-5; tentatively, D is TRBD2 (5 bases). The CDR3 loop spans 12 amino acids. The V end lost 5 bases, the J end lost 2 bases, and 6 bases lay between the germline ends. From germline, CDR1 is LNHDA and CDR2 SQIVND (reference sequence). CDR3 region: CASSERQETQYF. The CDR3 DNA sequence: TGTGCCAGTAGTGAGCGGCAAGAGACCCAGTACTTC.

The rearrangement uses TRBV19 and TRBJ2-1; TRBD1 aligns across 9 bases. In germline, CDR1 is LNHDA, CDR2 SQIVND (reference sequence). Trimming cost V 5 bases and J 4 bases; bases outside gene matches: 9. The CDR3 contains 16 residues. CDR3 coding DNA: TGTGCCAGTAGTGCTACGTCCGGGACAGGGTACAATGAGCAGTTCTTC. Protein sequence: CASSATSGTGYNEQFF.

The genes are TRBV3-1 (or the pseudogene TRBV3-2) and TRBJ2-7; no definite D call. Trimming pared 0 bases from V and 0 bases from J, leaving 12 bases between. Germline values: CDR1 LGHDT, CDR2 YNNKEL (reference sequence). The CDR3 is made up of 16 amino acids. The CDR3 loop reads CASSQDFEFPSYEQYF. DNA of the CDR3: TGTGCCAGCAGCCAAGATTTTGAGTTTCCCTCCTACGAGCAGTACTTC.

V and J are TRBV3-1 (or the pseudogene TRBV3-2) and TRBJ1-3; D ambiguous. The CDR3 runs 14 residues. Trimming left V 1 base short and J 0 bases short, with 4 bases between. CDR1 and CDR2 (germline): LGHDT, YNNKEL (reference sequence). In DNA, the CDR3 is TGTGCCAGCAGCCAAGCCAGCTCTGGAAACACCATATATTTT. Its translation: CASSQASSGNTIYF.

V and J are TRBV28 and TRBJ2-7; tentatively, D is TRBD1 (7 bases). Germline V gene lookup returns CDR1 MDHEN and CDR2 SYDVKM. There are 15 residues in the CDR3. Trimming left V 5 bases short and J 2 bases short, with 16 bases between. This chain's CDR3 is CASSRRGDPPYEQYF. The CDR3 DNA reads TGTGCCAGCAGTCGCAGGGGGGACCCCCCCTACGAGCAGTACTTC. The whole variable domain, remainder taken from reference TRBV28 and TRBJ2-7, is DVKVTQSSRYLVKRTGEKVFLECVQDMDHENMFWYRQDPGLGLRLIYFSYDVKMKEKGDIPEGYSVSREKKERFSLILESASTNQTSMYLCASSRRGDPPYEQYFGPGTRLTVT.

The chain combines TRBV10-2 with TRBJ1-5, with 11 bases matching TRBD1. The CDR3 consists of 16 residues. Germline V CDR1 and CDR2: WSHSY, SAAADI. J lost 5 bases, V lost 3 bases, and 6 bases had no gene match. CDR3 sequence (DNA): TGCGCCAGCAGTGACCTGGACAGGGGGCTTGATCAGCCCCAGCATTTT. Translating it yields CASSDLDRGLDQPQHF.

About this clone itself: This same CDR3 is encoded by further DNA sequences in the sample. The V call is TRBV5-1, the J call TRBJ2-6, with D unresolved. V was clipped by 2 bases and J by 1 base, with 7 bases between them. Germline CDR1 SGHRS, CDR2 YFSETQ. CDR3 length: 15 amino acids. The CDR3 DNA is TGCGCCAGCAGCTTATCCGGGTCTGGGGCCAACGTCCTGACTTTC. Amino acid sequence: CASSLSGSGANVLTF.

The V gene is TRBV2, the J gene TRBJ2-2; D gene uncertain. Per the germline V gene, CDR1 is SNHLY and CDR2 is FYNNEI. The CDR3 runs 13 residues. V was cut by 3 bases and J by 9 bases, with 11 bases left in between. CDR3 amino acids: CASSDFPRRELFF. The CDR3 coding sequence is TGTGCCAGCAGTGACTTCCCGCGGCGGGAGCTGTTTTTT. Full variable domain (outside the CDR3, taken from reference TRBV2 and TRBJ2-2): EPEVTQTPSHQVTQMGQEVILRCVPISNHLYFYWYRQILGQKVEFLVSFYNNEISEKSEIFDDQFSVERPDGSNFTLKIRSTKLEDSAMYFCASSDFPRRELFFGEGSRLTVL.

This CDR3 reads CSVGEGIGEKLFF. The CDR3 DNA reads as TGCAGCGTTGGGGAGGGGATTGGGGAAAAACTGTTTTTT. The V and J genes are TRBV29-1 and TRBJ1-4, with D possibly being TRBD1 (5 bases). This CDR3 is built from 13 residues. Trimming took 4 bases from V and 8 from J, leaving 14 bases between them. Germline V gives CDR1 SQVTM, CDR2 ANQGSEA.

This chain connects TRBV6-6 to TRBJ1-2; the D is unclear. V lost 1 base, J lost 3 bases, and 6 bases lay in between. CDR1 and CDR2 from the germline V gene are MNHNY and SVGAGI (reference sequence). The CDR3 covers 13 residues. In nucleotides, the CDR3 is TGTGCCAGCAGTTACTGGCAAGACTATGGCTACACCTTC. Protein sequence: CASSYWQDYGYTF.

The chain joins TRBV12-3 or TRBV12-4 to TRBJ2-5; TRBD1 is a possible D gene (6 bases). This CDR3 comprises 13 residues. Deletions cut 4 bases from V and 6 bases from J, with 12 bases between. The CDR3 DNA sequence: TGTGCCAGCAGTTCGACAGGTCGGCAGACCCAGTACTTC. Translated: CASSSTGRQTQYF.

CDR3 sequence reads: CASRQTTTNYGYTF. The CDR3 coding sequence is TGTGCCAGCAGACAGACAACCACTAACTATGGCTACACCTTC. This chain joins TRBV27 and TRBJ1-2; D gene unclear. Trimming cost V 6 bases and J 0 bases, with 11 bases left between them. Germline CDR1 and CDR2: MNHEY and SMNVEV (reference sequence). The CDR3 length is 14 residues.

The chain joins TRBV18 to TRBJ1-2; 7 bases are shared with TRBD1. The V gene end was trimmed by 3 bases and the J gene end by 6 bases; junction bases not matched to a gene: 16. The V gene's germline CDR1 is KGHSH and CDR2 LQKENI. The CDR3 is made up of 17 amino acids. Here the CDR3 DNA reads TGTGCCAGCTCACCGGGTCCCGGGACAGACGGTTTGCATGGCTACACCTTC. Amino acid sequence: CASSPGPGTDGLHGYTF.

This rearrangement joins TRBV5-1 to TRBJ2-7; 8 bases line up with TRBD2. The CDR3 is made up of 16 amino acids. The germline V gene encodes CDR1 SGHRS and CDR2 YFSETQ. Trimming cost V 0 bases and J 3 bases; bases outside gene matches: 8. This CDR3 reads CASSLGGGKGLYEQYF. CDR3 bases: TGCGCCAGCAGCTTGGGCGGGGGGAAGGGGCTCTACGAGCAGTACTTC.

As concerns this clone: Relative to the germline gene, one junction end is altered; a read error may explain this. The chain couples TRBV29-1 to TRBJ1-2; 7 nucleotides line up with TRBD1. Germline lookup yields CDR1 SQVTM and CDR2 ANQGSEA. The CDR3 is 13 amino acids. The CDR3 bases are TGCAGCGTGGAAGGAGGGGGCGGCTATGGCTACACCTTC. It is translated as CSVEGGGGYGYTF.

The genes are TRBV7-9 and TRBJ1-1, with no clear D. Germline V gives CDR1 SEHNR, CDR2 FQNEAQ (reference sequence). V was pared by 3 bases and J by 1 base, with 6 bases between. The CDR3 totals 13 residues. The CDR3 sequence: CASSFGRNTEAFF. The CDR3 DNA is TGTGCCAGCAGCTTCGGGAGGAACACTGAAGCTTTCTTT.

The rearrangement uses TRBV6-5 and TRBJ2-7; TRBD2 matches 14 bases. V was clipped by 2 bases and J by 6 bases; unmatched bases: 3. This CDR3 has 15 amino acids. Germline V gene lookup returns CDR1 MNHEY and CDR2 SVGAGI. The CDR3 DNA is TGTGCCAGCAGTTACGGGACTAGCGGGGGCTCCGAGCAGTACTTC. Translating gives CASSYGTSGGSEQYF.

The V and J genes are TRBV7-6 and TRBJ2-6; tentative D call: TRBD1 (6 bases). V was cut by 3 bases and J by 0 bases, with 15 bases left in between. The CDR3 is 18 amino acids. Germline CDR1 is SGHVS and CDR2 is FNYEAQ. The CDR3, as DNA: TGTGCCAGCAGCTTGTACAGGGCCCCATCCTCTGGGGCCAACGTCCTGACTTTC. It translates to CASSLYRAPSSGANVLTF.

V usage is TRBV27 and J usage is TRBJ1-2; D might be TRBD1 (5 bases). Germline V lookup: CDR1 MNHEY, CDR2 SMNVEV (reference sequence). CDR3 length: 14 amino acids. Trimming left V 0 bases short and J 2 bases short, with 7 bases between. CDR3 nucleotide sequence: TGTGCCAGCAGTTTATCCGCAGGGAACTATGGCTACACCTTC. Translation gives CASSLSAGNYGYTF.

The chain recombines TRBV11-3 with TRBJ2-5, with 7 bases that match TRBD1. The CDR3 sequence is 13 residues long. In germline, CDR1 is SGHNT, CDR2 YENEEA. The V and J ends lost 5 bases and 5 bases, in that order; junction bases with no gene match: 5. In DNA form, the CDR3 reads TGTGCCAGCAGCAGGGGGCGCCCGGAGACCCAGTACTTC. Protein product: CASSRGRPETQYF.

The chain has TRBV19 and TRBJ1-4; D perhaps matches TRBD1 (6 bases). V shed 4 bases and J shed 3 bases, with 9 bases lying between them. This CDR3 comprises 14 residues. CDR1 and CDR2 from the germline V gene are LNHDA and SQIVND (reference sequence). In nucleotides, the CDR3 is TGTGCCAGTAGTACGCAGGGGTCTAATGAAAAACTGTTTTTT. Amino acid sequence: CASSTQGSNEKLFF.